Listed below are T cell receptor beta chains from one sample, sequenced in a study of T cells in localized non-small cell lung cancer. Profiled with immunoSEQ multiplex PCR; TCRdb holds only in-frame clones, not every one. The table has 75,000 to 95,000 clones, around three quarters seen once. The sample here was PBMCs, taken before any cancer treatment. The receptors here all came from a man between 40 and 70 years old with stage II squamous cell lung carcinoma. Each CDR3 is given without its conserved first and last residue.

18	TRBJ2-1	TRBV7-2	ASSLAQTRDRIRSYNEQF
13	TRBJ2-7	TRBV5-4	ASSLGKGGLYEQY
13	TRBJ2-1	TRBV2	ASSVSGGGYNEQF
15	TRBJ1-5	TRBV19	ASSILPGQGKAQPQH
14	TRBJ1-3	TRBV7-9	ASSLTQAFSGNTIY
16	TRBJ2-2	TRBV9	ASSAGLAGGSNTGELF
11	TRBJ2-7	TRBV5-1	ASSIGTGIEQY
11	TRBJ2-7	TRBV2	ASRPDSSYEQY
13	TRBJ2-1	TRBV6-5	ASTSSGGGYNEQF
11	TRBJ2-2	TRBV7-9	ASSPAAYGELF
13	TRBJ1-1	TRBV5-1	ASSRVTGQYTEAF
14	TRBJ1-6	TRBV28	ASSLGDPRRNSPLH
13	TRBJ2-7	TRBV5-5	ASSPVRAGAYEQY
10	TRBJ2-7	TRBV5-1	ASSLGPREQY
11	TRBJ2-1	TRBV6-1	ASSPGPFDEQF
12	TRBJ1-1	TRBV7-6	ASSSGRGHTEAF
15	TRBJ1-1	TRBV12-1	ASSATGQGIMNTEAF
8	TRBJ1-1	TRBV28	ASSFPEAF
10	TRBJ2-7	TRBV5-6	ASSQQEYEQY
13	TRBJ1-1	TRBV5-1	ASSLGSGRNTEAF
13	TRBJ2-7	TRBV7-9	ASSLSGSSSYEQY
11	TRBJ1-1	TRBV6-5	ASSGQLNTEAF
15	TRBJ2-6	TRBV7-3	ASRAQGTSSGANVLT
12	TRBJ2-7	TRBV7-6	ASSRSDTSYEQY
10	TRBJ1-5	TRBV2	ASTRTREPQH
11	TRBJ1-2	TRBV15	ATSGKGGHGYT
12	TRBJ1-2	TRBV5-1	ASSLGELSTGYT
15	TRBJ2-7	TRBV4-3	ASSQVWAGQGGYEQY
10	TRBJ2-7	TRBV11-2	ASGESGVEQY
16	TRBJ2-3	TRBV19	ASSIDHGTGVGTDTQY
10	TRBJ2-4	TRBV30	AWSPPSSIQY
11	TRBJ1-1	TRBV4-1	ASSPTGPTEAF
13	TRBJ1-5	TRBV6-6	ASSPLGKSDQPQH
12	TRBJ2-1	TRBV5-8	ASSLPWSYNEQF
9	TRBJ2-1	TRBV20-1	SAWQSLEQF
15	TRBJ1-6	TRBV4-1	ASSYHRGGYRYSPLH
12	TRBJ2-2	TRBV6-5	ASSYSEGTGELF
11	TRBJ2-5	TRBV7-9	ATGQGLRKTQY
11	TRBJ2-5	TRBV19	ASIGVGSETQY
13	TRBJ2-7	TRBV7-9	ASSLAPERGYEQY
10	TRBJ1-1	TRBV2	ASGPLDTEAF
14	TRBJ1-6	TRBV4-2	ASSPEVSSYNSPLH
11	TRBJ1-4	TRBV7-9	ASRGTGYEKLF
12	TRBJ1-2	TRBV30	AWSVLGRGPGYT
11	TRBJ2-1	TRBV2	ASAGSSYNEQF
8	TRBJ1-2	TRBV19	ASGLSGYT
12	TRBJ2-3	TRBV7-8	ASSWTGATDTQY
13	TRBJ1-1	TRBV4-2	ASSQDSFDSPEAF
12	TRBJ2-3	TRBV6-1	ASSEPPPVDTQY
15	TRBJ2-2	TRBV7-8	ASRGGLAGGGTGELF
13	TRBJ1-4	TRBV19	ASSNRGTGQGKLF
14	TRBJ2-7	TRBV9	ASSVGGSRSYYEQY
13	TRBJ2-2	TRBV5-6	ASSPGPRDTGELF
14	TRBJ1-4	TRBV4-1	ASSRPTAGTEEKLF
12	TRBJ1-1	TRBV2	ASSLGQMNTEAF
16	TRBJ1-3	TRBV7-2	ASSLYSRGERAGNTIY
12	TRBJ1-1	TRBV7-6	ASSLQETGTEAF